This T cell receptor (beta chain) was identified in a study of T-cell reconstitution after alpha-beta-depleted transplantation in children. The CDR3 totals 15 residues. V dropped 3 bases and J dropped 8; count of bases not matched to a gene: 4. CDR1 and CDR2 from the germline V gene are SGHNT and YENEEA. Molecular barcoding with unique molecular identifiers was used for the TCRbeta library. From the PCR reads, TCRdb called clonotypes with MiXCR, one entry per CDR3 protein. The table lists around 370,000 distinct CDR3 sequences, 9% to 12% of them singletons. Material: PBMCs from the stem cell graft donor, obtained from the stem cell graft. The TCR originated in a human donor who donated a stem cell graft to a child with acute lymphoblastic leukemia. The chain is built from TRBV11-3 and TRBJ2-1, with 13 bases fitting TRBD2. The CDR3 is CASSLGTSGNHEQFF. The CDR3, as DNA: TGTGCCAGCAGCTTGGGGACTAGCGGGAACCATGAGCAGTTCTTC.